This TCR beta chain was obtained from a study of blood T cell repertoires in COVID-19. For the study at large: From the United States, Italy and Spain came samples of acute and convalescent COVID-19. The analysed material was cDNA or gDNA that came from T cells, B-cell-depleted T cells, or PBMCs.

The CDR3 length is 16 residues. Trimming removed 2 bases at V and 0 bases at J, with 10 bases between. The germline gives CDR1 LNHDA, CDR2 SQIVND (reference sequence). Either two negative PCRs, clearance, or symptom resolution qualified Cohort 3 donors as recovered. Original handling: Scientists estimated how many nucleated cells there were by amplifying reference gene primers. Profiling relied on immunoSEQ multiplex PCR, and the TCRdb table lists in-frame clones only, not all of them. That table supplies the V and J calls and clone size; D and trimming were determined from the DNA. The sample shows 190,000 or so clones, 89% of them seen only once.

Sequencing was done on a sample of PBMCs or T cells enriched from blood (not recorded which). V and J are TRBV19 and TRBJ1-4, with a weak D call TRBD1 (6 bases). The source is a woman aged 18-29 years who had recovered from COVID-19. CDR3 sequence reads: CASSINRVTTNEKLFF. DNA of the CDR3: TGTGCCAGTAGTATAAACAGGGTAACAACTAATGAAAAACTGTTTTTT.